This is a list of T cell receptor beta chains from one sample in a study of OX40 agonist ivuxolimab in advanced cancers. The method was immunoSEQ multiplex PCR; TCRdb's version includes in-frame clones alone and lacks a portion of them. The sample carries tens of thousands of clones, about 85% recorded once. Sequencing used CD4+ or CD8+ T cells sorted from blood, obtained in a trial of the OX40 agonist ivuxolimab. The receptor set was obtained from an adult with an advanced solid tumor such as melanoma, head and neck, liver or kidney cancer. Each CDR3 is given with its conserved first and last residue. D genes are given only for firm matches. Size values are once, few and many counts, or a class for expanded clones, and some rows have none.

clone_size j_call v_call d_call cdr3_nt cdr3_aa
- TRBJ1-6 TRBV29-1 TRBD1 TGCAGCGTTGGGGGGACAGCCGATAATTCACCCCTCCACTTT CSVGGTADNSPLHF
- TRBJ2-3 TRBV6-4 TRBD2 TGTGCCAGCAGTCCCCCCGCGGCTAGCGGGACTAGCACAGATACGCAGTATTTT CASSPPAASGTSTDTQYF
- TRBJ2-2 TRBV6-5 - TGTGCCAGCAGTTACAAGGGCCCACGTCACACCGGGGAGCTGTTTTTT CASSYKGPRHTGELFF
- TRBJ2-1 TRBV7-9 TRBD2 TGTGCCAGCAGCTTAGTGGCTAGCGGGTCCTACAATGAGCAGTTCTTC CASSLVASGSYNEQFF
- TRBJ2-1 TRBV7-9 TRBD1 TGTGCCAGCAGCTTAGGGCAGGGGGCGCAGAATGAGCAGTTCTTC CASSLGQGAQNEQFF
- TRBJ2-6 TRBV7-2 TRBD2 TGTGCCAGCAGCCCCGGCGGGGGTGGGGCCAACGTCCTGACTTTC CASSPGGGGANVLTF
- TRBJ2-5 TRBV28 - TGTGCCAGCAGCGGCTTTGGGGCTTTGGAGACCCAGTACTTC CASSGFGALETQYF
- TRBJ2-2 TRBV4-1 - TGCGCCAGCAGCCTACGGGACTTACCGAACACCGGGGAGCTGTTTTTT CASSLRDLPNTGELFF
once TRBJ2-7 TRBV5-5 - TGTGCCAGCAGCTTGTATATCAGCTCCTACGAGCAGTACTTC CASSLYISSYEQYF
- TRBJ2-5 TRBV2 TRBD1 TGTGCCAGCAGTGAAGAGGGGACAGGGGTAGAGACCCAGTACTTC CASSEEGTGVETQYF
- TRBJ1-2 TRBV2 - TGTGCCAGCGACAAGATATCCGACAGGCGAGGTGGCTACACCTTC CASDKISDRRGGYTF
- TRBJ2-1 TRBV11-3 - TGTGCCAGCAGCTTAGGTAATGAGCAGTTCTTC CASSLGNEQFF
few TRBJ2-5 TRBV10-3 - TGTGCCATCAGTGACGTCAACCAAGAGACCCAGTACTTC CAISDVNQETQYF
- TRBJ2-2 TRBV7-2 - TGTGCCAGCAGCTCCCATGGTCAGGGGATCGCCGGGGAGCTGTTTTTT CASSSHGQGIAGELFF
- TRBJ1-1 TRBV5-4 TRBD1 TGTGCCAGCAGCCCCCGAGACAGGGCGAACACTGAAGCTTTCTTT CASSPRDRANTEAFF
- TRBJ1-2 TRBV14 - TGTGCCAGCAGCCAAGAACGGTCAGGGAGGTTCGGGGGCTACACCTTC CASSQERSGRFGGYTF
- TRBJ2-3 TRBV30 TRBD2 TGTGCCTGGAGTATCCCTAGCGGGGTAAATACGCAGTATTTT CAWSIPSGVNTQYF
- TRBJ2-7 TRBV28 TRBD1 TGTGCCAGCAGTTCCCGACAGGGGGCGAACGAGCAGTACTTC CASSSRQGANEQYF
once TRBJ2-1 TRBV6-5 - TGTGCCAGCAGTTACGAGCAGGGTTATCTCAATGAGCAGTTCTTC CASSYEQGYLNEQFF
- TRBJ1-2 TRBV6-1 - TGTGCCAGCAGTGTGGCGCAGGACAACTATGGCTACACCTTC CASSVAQDNYGYTF
- TRBJ2-3 TRBV18 - TGTGCCAGCTCCCGATCTCGAGCGGGGTCAGGGGAGACAGATACGCAGTATTTT CASSRSRAGSGETDTQYF
once TRBJ2-7 TRBV14 - TGTGCCAGCAGCCAAGCTCTGGCTGAAAGGTCCTACGAGCAGTACTTC CASSQALAERSYEQYF
- TRBJ2-2 TRBV14 - TGTGCCAGCAGCCTCGGACAATTTACCGGGGAGCTGTTTTTT CASSLGQFTGELFF
few TRBJ2-7 TRBV10-3 TRBD1 TGTGCCATCAGCATGGACAGGGGGCGCGAGCAGTACTTC CAISMDRGREQYF
- TRBJ2-1 TRBV4-2 TRBD2 TGTGCCAGCAGCCAAAAAGAGGGGACTAGCCGCAATGAGCAGTTCTTC CASSQKEGTSRNEQFF
- TRBJ2-1 TRBV27 TRBD1 TGTGCCAGCAGTTTATGGTGGGACAGATCCTACAATGAGCAGTTCTTC CASSLWWDRSYNEQFF
- TRBJ2-5 TRBV11-2 TRBD1 TGTGCCAGCAGCTTAAGCCCTATAGGGGCAGGGGGCAGAGAGACCCAGTACTTC CASSLSPIGAGGRETQYF
- TRBJ2-5 TRBV2 - TGTGCCAGCAGTGAAGACATTGAAGAGACCCAGTACTTC CASSEDIEETQYF
- TRBJ2-1 TRBV28 - TGTGCCAGCAGTTTACCTCATAGGAATGAGCAGTTCTTC CASSLPHRNEQFF
- TRBJ1-1 TRBV7-9 TRBD1 TGTGCCAGCAGCTTTTACAGGGGGGACACTGAAGCTTTCTTT CASSFYRGDTEAFF
few TRBJ2-2 TRBV6-6 - TGTGCCAGCAGTCCCAAGCGGGCATGGGCCGGGGAGCTGTTTTTT CASSPKRAWAGELFF